This record concerns one T cell receptor (beta chain) sequence. CDR3 size: 13 residues. Germline V gene data show CDR1 as SGHDT and CDR2 as YYEEEE. V lost 1 base and J 5 bases, leaving 9 bases between the germline ends. Each CDR3 protein gets one entry after TCRdb re-called the 5' RACE reads with MiXCR. Here the sample spans about 9,100 distinct CDR3 sequences, approximately 57% being singletons. This clonotype was obtained from a female donor with breast cancer. Sequences were obtained from tumor-infiltrating memory CD4+ T cells sorted from the breast tumor. The subset is: memory CD4+ T cells, CD4+CD45RO+CD25-. The V and J genes are TRBV5-6 and TRBJ2-5; no clear D. CDR3 coding DNA: TGTGCCAGCAGCTTGATCGGTGGGGAGACCCAGTACTTC. It specifies CASSLIGGETQYF. Based on the CDR3 plus reference TRBV5-6 and TRBJ2-5, the full variable domain is DAGVTQSPTHLIKTRGQQVTLRCSPKSGHDTVSWYQQALGQGPQFIFQYYEEEERQRGNFPDRFSGHQFPNYSSELNVNALLLGDSALYLCASSLIGGETQYFGPGTRLLVL.